A selection of T cell receptor beta chains follows, all from one sample in a study of shared clonotypes between healthy human individuals. The data were produced by immunoSEQ multiplex PCR, yet TCRdb's version contains in-frame clones alone and is incomplete. Counted here are about 480,000 clones, 70% to 80% occurring once; the ten biggest clones make up roughly 13%. Sequencing was carried out using PBMCs. These receptors all come from a middle-aged woman in good health. Some clones in this sample may be carry-over from other donors' samples. Both conserved end residues are part of each CDR3. The D gene is left open where the match is weak. Clone size appears in some rows only: once, few, many, or a class for an expanded clone.

d_call	v_call	clone_size	j_call	cdr3_nt	cdr3_aa
.	TRBV28	.	TRBJ1-1	TGTGCCAGCAGCCAATCGAGTCTCTTT	CASSQSSLF
.	TRBV30	.	TRBJ1-2	TGTGCCTGGACCCGACAGACGGGGGACTATGGCTACACCTTC	CAWTRQTGDYGYTF
.	TRBV5-1	.	TRBJ2-1	TGCGCCAGCAGCCCGCTAGCGACTGGGGAAGGTGAGCAGTTCTTC	CASSPLATGEGEQFF
TRBD1	TRBV7-8	.	TRBJ1-1	TGTGCCAGCAGCGGAAGGACAGGCGCATCAAACACTGAAGCTTTCTTT	CASSGRTGASNTEAFF
TRBD1	TRBV5-1	.	TRBJ1-4	TGCGCCAGCAGCTTACAGGGGGCAAGGGGGGAAAAACTGTTTTTT	CASSLQGARGEKLFF
TRBD1	TRBV30	many	TRBJ1-6	TGTGCCTCGAGCCTCAACAGGGGTAGGCATTCACCCCTCCACTTT	CASSLNRGRHSPLHF
TRBD1	TRBV7-8	.	TRBJ1-1	TGTGCCAGCAGCCCCCGTTGGGGAGGGGGCCTGAACACTGAAGCTTTCTTT	CASSPRWGGGLNTEAFF
.	TRBV6-1	.	TRBJ2-7	TGTGCCAGCTGGTCCCCCTACGAGCAGTACTTC	CASWSPYEQYF
TRBD2	TRBV7-2	.	TRBJ2-3	TGTGCCAGCAGCTTAGACCCCGCCGGGAGGGTTACAGATACGCAGTATTTT	CASSLDPAGRVTDTQYF
.	TRBV4-1	.	TRBJ1-1	TGCGCCAGCAGCCAAGAGGGGGCGCTGACTGAAGCTTTCTTT	CASSQEGALTEAFF
.	TRBV14	.	TRBJ1-2	TGTGCCAGCAGCCAATTTGGGAGGTTCATGGACTATGGCTACACCTTC	CASSQFGRFMDYGYTF
.	TRBV11-2	once	TRBJ1-4	TGTGCCAGCAGCTTAGCCGGGGGGAATGAAAAACTGTTTTTT	CASSLAGGNEKLFF
.	TRBV19	.	TRBJ2-6	TGTGCCAGTAGTATAACGTGGCTTGGGGCCAACGTCCTGACTTTC	CASSITWLGANVLTF
TRBD1	TRBV14	many	TRBJ2-5	TGTGCCAGCAGCCAAGAGCAGGGGGTGACCCAGTACTTC	CASSQEQGVTQYF
.	TRBV28	.	TRBJ1-4	TGTGCCAGCACGCAACTGGGAACTAATGAAAAACTGTTTTTT	CASTQLGTNEKLFF
.	TRBV5-1	.	TRBJ1-3	TGCGCCAGCAGCTTGGACGGGGGGCTCAACTCTGGAAACACCATATATTTT	CASSLDGGLNSGNTIYF
.	TRBV18	.	TRBJ2-2	TGTGCCAGCTCACCCCCCGGGGAGCTGTTTTTT	CASSPPGELFF
TRBD2	TRBV10-3	.	TRBJ2-3	TGTGCCATCAAAAGTACTAGCGGGAGACCAGATACGCAGTATTTT	CAIKSTSGRPDTQYF
TRBD1	TRBV11-2	.	TRBJ2-2	TGTGCCAGCAGAGGCGGGACAGGGTCCACCGGGGAGCTGTTTTTT	CASRGGTGSTGELFF
.	TRBV11-3	.	TRBJ2-1	TGTGCCAGCAGCCTAGGGGGCGGGGGCGTCTACAATGAGCAGTTCTTC	CASSLGGGGVYNEQFF
TRBD1	TRBV23-1	.	TRBJ1-4	TGCGCCAGCAGTCAACTGGACAGGGCAATATTAGGGACTAATGAAAAACTGTTTTTT	CASSQLDRAILGTNEKLFF
.	TRBV27	.	TRBJ2-7	TGTGCCAGCAGTTTATCCCGAAGGACAGAGCAGTACTTC	CASSLSRRTEQYF
.	TRBV11-2	.	TRBJ1-3	TGTGCCAGCAGCTTAGCAGGGGTTGGTGGAAACACCATATATTTT	CASSLAGVGGNTIYF
.	TRBV2	.	TRBJ1-5	TGTGCCAGCAGCCTCAGTCAAAACAATCAGCCCCAGCATTTT	CASSLSQNNQPQHF
.	TRBV15	many	TRBJ1-2	TGTGCCACCAGCAGAGAAGGGACGGATGGCTACACCTTC	CATSREGTDGYTF
.	TRBV11-2	.	TRBJ2-1	TGTGCCAGCAGCTTAGATCATGGGGCCCGCTACAATGAGCAGTTCTTC	CASSLDHGARYNEQFF
.	TRBV5-8	.	TRBJ2-7	TGTGCCAGCAGCTTGGCCGGAATCTACGAGCAGTACTTC	CASSLAGIYEQYF
TRBD1	TRBV27	.	TRBJ2-3	TGTGCCAGCAGTTACAGGGGGCGAGATACGCAGTATTTT	CASSYRGRDTQYF
TRBD2	TRBV7-3	once	TRBJ2-3	TGTGCCAGCAGCCTCACTAGCGGCGTCAGCACAGATACGCAGTATTTT	CASSLTSGVSTDTQYF
.	TRBV7-6	few	TRBJ1-1	TGTGCCAGCAGCTTAGGCGGGGTGAACACTGAAGCTTTCTTT	CASSLGGVNTEAFF
.	TRBV7-2	.	TRBJ2-7	TGTGCCAGCACCGATCCGAATATCTACGAGCAGTACTTC	CASTDPNIYEQYF
TRBD2	TRBV11-1	once	TRBJ2-1	TGTGCCAGCAGACCAGGACTAGCGGCCTACAATGAGCAGTTCTTC	CASRPGLAAYNEQFF
.	TRBV7-9	.	TRBJ2-3	TGTGCCAGCAGCTCGACTACTAGCACAGATACGCAGTATTTT	CASSSTTSTDTQYF
.	TRBV20-1	.	TRBJ2-3	TGCAGTGCCCGACGGGATAATACGCAGTATTTT	CSARRDNTQYF
TRBD2	TRBV2	.	TRBJ2-2	TGTGCCAGCAGTGGACCCCTAGCGGGAGACACCGGGGAGCTGTTTTTT	CASSGPLAGDTGELFF
.	TRBV11-2	.	TRBJ2-3	TGTGCCAGCAGCTTTACGGTTGGCACAGATACGCAGTATTTT	CASSFTVGTDTQYF
TRBD2	TRBV19	few	TRBJ2-7	TGTGCCAGTAGTACTGGACTAGCGGGAGGCCACGAGCAGTACTTC	CASSTGLAGGHEQYF